This is a list of T cell receptor beta chains from one sample in a study of T cell repertoires in cytomegalovirus infection. TCRdb itself ran the reads through MiXCR, one entry per CDR3 protein. The repertoire holds 230,000 or so distinct CDR3 sequences, with 15% to 20% as singletons. Sequencing was performed on CD8+ T cells from PBMCs. These receptors all come from a human donor in good health (CMV status not recorded). Some clones in this sample may be carry-over from other donors' samples. Each CDR3 is given with its conserved first and last residue. The D gene is left open where the match is weak. A clone size is listed for some rows: how often the clone was seen (once, few, many), or a class if it is expanded.

abundance	v_gene	j_gene	d_gene	CDR3nt	CDR3aa
.	TRBV7-8	TRBJ2-1	TRBD2	TGTGCCAGCAGCTTAGTCCTAGCGGGGGGGGGGGAGCAGTTCTTC	CASSLVLAGGGEQFF
many	TRBV11-2	TRBJ1-1	.	TGTGCCAGCAGCTTAGGGTTTGAAGCTTTCTTT	CASSLGFEAFF
many	TRBV7-9	TRBJ2-7	.	TGTGCCAGCAGCCCAAGGGGAAACGAGCAGTACTTC	CASSPRGNEQYF
many	TRBV7-8	TRBJ1-6	TRBD1	TGTGCCAGCAGCTTAGCTTCGACAGGGATAAATTCACCCCTCCACTTT	CASSLASTGINSPLHF
few	TRBV6-5	TRBJ1-2	.	TGTGCCAGCAGTTTCAACCGAACAGGGATTCGGCTATATGGCTACACCTTC	CASSFNRTGIRLYGYTF
.	TRBV6-2/TRBV6-3	TRBJ2-7	.	TGTGCCAGCAGTTACTCTAACTACGAGCAGTACTTC	CASSYSNYEQYF
.	TRBV6-4	TRBJ2-1	TRBD1	TGTGCCAGCAGTGGGGGACAGGGGTCCACTGAGCAGTTCTTC	CASSGGQGSTEQFF
.	TRBV29-1	TRBJ1-1	.	TGCAGCGCCCGGGCACTCCCGGAGCAAACTGGAGCTTTCTTT	CSARALPEQTGAFF
many	TRBV7-6	TRBJ2-2	.	TGTGCCAGCAGCATGTGGAGGGGTGGTCCCATAGGCACCGGGGAGCTGTTTTTT	CASSMWRGGPIGTGELFF
few	TRBV11-2	TRBJ2-7	.	TGTGCCAGCAGCTTGGCAGCTTCAGCGGGCGAGCAGTACTTC	CASSLAASAGEQYF